Detailed here is one TCR beta chain. The length of the CDR3 is 14 residues. CDR1 SGHVS and CDR2 FQNEAQ come from the germline V gene. This entry belongs to a study of monozygotic twins with inflammatory bowel disease. TCRdb re-analyzed the 5' RACE reads; it lists each CDR3 protein once, without DNA. The sample holds some 170,000 distinct CDR3 sequences. The sequencing sample was made of blood. The rearrangement uses TRBV7-8 and TRBJ1-2; no DNA is available, so the TRBD1 call from TCRdb remains unchecked. This TCR derives from a human donor with ulcerative colitis or Crohn's disease, or a healthy co-twin of an affected twin (not recorded which). CDR3 amino acids: CASSPRDRRNGYTF.